This T cell receptor beta chain was obtained from a study of blood T cell repertoires in COVID-19. Measured with immunoSEQ multiplex PCR; TCRdb has only the in-frame clones, and not every one. This table has 36,000 or so clones, 90% appearing once. Per the germline V gene, CDR1 is WSHSY and CDR2 is SAAADI. The CDR3 contains 12 residues. V dropped 6 bases and J dropped 5 bases, with 10 bases sitting between them. The receptor was isolated from a human donor in a cohort sampled during active COVID-19. Input material: peripheral blood. The chain combines TRBV10-2 with TRBJ1-1; unclear D gene. Here the CDR3 DNA reads TGCGCCAGCAGCCAATACCGGACTGAAGCTTTCTTT. Amino acids: CASSQYRTEAFF.